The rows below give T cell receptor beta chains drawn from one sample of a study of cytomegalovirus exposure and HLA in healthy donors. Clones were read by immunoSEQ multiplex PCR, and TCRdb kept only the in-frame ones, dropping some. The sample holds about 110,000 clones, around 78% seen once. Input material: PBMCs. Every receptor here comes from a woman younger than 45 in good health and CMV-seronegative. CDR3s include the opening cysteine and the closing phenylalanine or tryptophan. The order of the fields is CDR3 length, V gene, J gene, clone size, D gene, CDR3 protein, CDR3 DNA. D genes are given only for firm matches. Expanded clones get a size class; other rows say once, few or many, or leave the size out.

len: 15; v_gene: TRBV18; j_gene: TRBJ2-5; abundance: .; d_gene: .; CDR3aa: CASSPPAGPKETQYF; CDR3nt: TGTGCCAGCTCACCACCTGCTGGCCCAAAAGAGACCCAGTACTTC
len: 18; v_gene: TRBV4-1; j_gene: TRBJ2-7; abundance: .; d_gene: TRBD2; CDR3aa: CASSQGRLAGASSYEQYF; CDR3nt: TGCGCCAGCAGCCAAGGACGACTAGCGGGGGCCAGCTCCTACGAGCAGTACTTC
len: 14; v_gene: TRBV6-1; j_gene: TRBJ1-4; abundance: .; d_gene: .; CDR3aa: CASRQVVFGEKLFF; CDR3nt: TGTGCCAGCAGGCAGGTCGTCTTTGGTGAAAAACTGTTTTTT
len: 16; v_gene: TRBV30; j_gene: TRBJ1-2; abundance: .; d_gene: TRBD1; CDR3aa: CAWSPNSSGQGLGYTF; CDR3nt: TGTGCCTGGAGTCCCAATTCATCAGGACAGGGTTTAGGCTACACCTTC
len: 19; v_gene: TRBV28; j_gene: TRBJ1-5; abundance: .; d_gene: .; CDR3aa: CASSFPTDGQRASNQPQHF; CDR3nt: TGTGCCAGCAGTTTCCCCACAGATGGACAGCGTGCTAGCAATCAGCCCCAGCATTTT
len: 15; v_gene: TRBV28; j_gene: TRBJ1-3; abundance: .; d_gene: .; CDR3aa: CATRGLSTAGNTIYF; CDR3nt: TGTGCCACCCGGGGTCTATCTACAGCTGGAAACACCATATATTTT
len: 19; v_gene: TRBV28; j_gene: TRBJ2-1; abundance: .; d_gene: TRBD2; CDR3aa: CASSLYGSGGARSYNEQFF; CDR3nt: TGTGCCAGCAGTTTATATGGTAGCGGGGGGGCCCGCTCCTACAATGAGCAGTTCTTC
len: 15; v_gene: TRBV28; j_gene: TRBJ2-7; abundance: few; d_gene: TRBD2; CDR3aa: CASSLSQRGGYEQYF; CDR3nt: TGTGCCAGCAGTTTAAGCCAGCGGGGGGGTTACGAGCAGTACTTC
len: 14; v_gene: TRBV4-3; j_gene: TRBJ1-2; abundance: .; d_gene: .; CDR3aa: CASSQDRGNYGYTF; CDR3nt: TGCGCCAGCAGCCAAGACAGGGGTAACTATGGCTACACCTTC
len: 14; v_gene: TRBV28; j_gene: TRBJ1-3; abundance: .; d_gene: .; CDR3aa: CASSLFGGSYTIYF; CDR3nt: TGTGCCAGCAGTTTATTCGGGGGGAGCTACACCATATATTTT
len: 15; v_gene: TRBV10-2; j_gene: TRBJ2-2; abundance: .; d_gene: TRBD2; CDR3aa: CASSASGRVAGELFF; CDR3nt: TGCGCCAGCAGTGCCAGCGGGAGAGTCGCCGGGGAGCTGTTTTTT
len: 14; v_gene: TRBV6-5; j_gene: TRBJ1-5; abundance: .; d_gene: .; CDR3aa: CASSYSVGVYPQHF; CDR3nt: TGTGCCAGCAGTTACTCAGTCGGGGTTTATCCCCAGCATTTT
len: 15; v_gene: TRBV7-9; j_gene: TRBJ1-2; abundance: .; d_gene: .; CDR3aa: CASSSPAGADYGYTF; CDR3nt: TGTGCCAGCAGCTCTCCTGCAGGGGCGGACTATGGCTACACCTTC
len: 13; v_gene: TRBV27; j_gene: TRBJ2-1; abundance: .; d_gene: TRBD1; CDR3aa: CASGDSSYNEQFF; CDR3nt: TGTGCCAGCGGGGACAGCTCCTACAATGAGCAGTTCTTC
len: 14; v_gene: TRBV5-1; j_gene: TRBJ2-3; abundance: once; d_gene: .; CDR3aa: CASRQTALRDTQYF; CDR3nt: TGCGCCAGCAGACAGACGGCTCTTCGGGATACGCAGTATTTT
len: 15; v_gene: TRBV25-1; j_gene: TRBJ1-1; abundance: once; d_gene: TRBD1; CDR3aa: CASSEWRQGNTEAFF; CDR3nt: TGTGCCAGCAGTGAATGGCGACAGGGGAACACTGAAGCTTTCTTT
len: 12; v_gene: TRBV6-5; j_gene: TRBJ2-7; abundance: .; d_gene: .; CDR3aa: CASSYSGSEQYF; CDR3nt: TGTGCCAGCAGTTACTCGGGGAGCGAGCAGTACTTC
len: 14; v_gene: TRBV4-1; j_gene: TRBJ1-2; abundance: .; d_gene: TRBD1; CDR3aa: CASRPTGQGKGYTF; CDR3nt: TGCGCCAGCCGACCCACGGGACAGGGTAAAGGCTACACCTTC
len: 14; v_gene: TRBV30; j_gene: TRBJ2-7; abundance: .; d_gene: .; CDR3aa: CAWSVQGWGYEQYF; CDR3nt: TGTGCCTGGAGTGTACAGGGCTGGGGTTACGAGCAGTACTTC
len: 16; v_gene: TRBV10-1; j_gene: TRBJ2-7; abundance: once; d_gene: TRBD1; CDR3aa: CASSEHWTGAGTEQYF; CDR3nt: TGCGCCAGCAGTGAACACTGGACAGGCGCCGGCACCGAGCAGTACTTC
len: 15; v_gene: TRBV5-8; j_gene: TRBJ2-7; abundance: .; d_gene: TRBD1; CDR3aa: CASSLGGQGEYEQYF; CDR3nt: TGTGCCAGCAGCTTGGGTGGTCAGGGGGAGTACGAGCAGTACTTC
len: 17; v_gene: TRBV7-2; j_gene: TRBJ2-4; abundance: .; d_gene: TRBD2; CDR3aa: CASSYIFGGEAKNIQYF; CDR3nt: TGTGCCAGCAGTTACATCTTCGGGGGGGAAGCCAAAAACATTCAGTACTTC
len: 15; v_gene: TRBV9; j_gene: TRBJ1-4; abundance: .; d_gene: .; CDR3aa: CASSSATGTNEKLFF; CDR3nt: TGTGCCAGCAGCTCTGCGACGGGGACTAATGAAAAACTGTTTTTT
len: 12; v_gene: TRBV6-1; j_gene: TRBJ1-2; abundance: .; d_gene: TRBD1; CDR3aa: CASRNRGDGYTF; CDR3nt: TGTGCCAGCAGAAACAGGGGTGATGGCTACACCTTC
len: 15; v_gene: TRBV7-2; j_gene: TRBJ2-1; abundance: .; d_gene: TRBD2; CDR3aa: CASSVTSGGRGEQFF; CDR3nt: TGTGCCAGCAGCGTGACTAGCGGAGGGAGGGGTGAGCAGTTCTTC
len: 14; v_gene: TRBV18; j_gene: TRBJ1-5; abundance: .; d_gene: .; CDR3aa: CASSPRQGNQPQHF; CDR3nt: TGTGCCAGCTCACCACGTCAGGGAAATCAGCCCCAGCATTTT
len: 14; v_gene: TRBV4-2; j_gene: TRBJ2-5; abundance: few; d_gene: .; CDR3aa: CASSQGGQQETQYF; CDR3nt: TGTGCCAGCAGCCAAGGTGGGCAGCAAGAGACCCAGTACTTC
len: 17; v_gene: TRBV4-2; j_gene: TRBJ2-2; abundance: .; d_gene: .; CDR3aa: CASSQDRTITNTGELFF; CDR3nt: TGTGCCAGCAGCCAAGATCGAACAATTACGAACACCGGGGAGCTGTTTTTT
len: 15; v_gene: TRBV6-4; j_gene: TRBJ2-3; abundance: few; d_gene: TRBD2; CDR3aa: CASSPTSGGGDTQYF; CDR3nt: TGTGCCAGCAGTCCGACTAGCGGGGGGGGTGATACGCAGTATTTT
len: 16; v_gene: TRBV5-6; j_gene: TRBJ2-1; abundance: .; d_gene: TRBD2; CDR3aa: CASSFGLAGAYNEQFF; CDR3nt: TGTGCCAGCAGCTTCGGGCTAGCGGGAGCCTACAATGAGCAGTTCTTC
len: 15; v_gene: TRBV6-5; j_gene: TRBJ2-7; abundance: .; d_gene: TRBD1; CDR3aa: CASIPDRGRSHEQYF; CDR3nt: TGTGCCAGCATTCCTGACAGGGGGCGCTCCCACGAGCAGTACTTC
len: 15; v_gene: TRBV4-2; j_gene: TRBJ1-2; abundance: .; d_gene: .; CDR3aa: CASSPSDSQFVGYTF; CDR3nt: TGTGCCAGCAGCCCGTCCGACAGCCAGTTTGTTGGCTACACCTTC
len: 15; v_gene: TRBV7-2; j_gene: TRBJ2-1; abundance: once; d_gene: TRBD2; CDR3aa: CASSLRRLAGNEQFF; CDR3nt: TGTGCCAGCAGCTTACGGAGACTAGCGGGGAATGAGCAGTTCTTC
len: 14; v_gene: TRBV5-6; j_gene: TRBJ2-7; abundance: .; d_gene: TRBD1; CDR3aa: CASSLQGFSYEQYF; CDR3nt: TGTGCCAGCAGCTTACAGGGGTTCTCCTACGAGCAGTACTTC
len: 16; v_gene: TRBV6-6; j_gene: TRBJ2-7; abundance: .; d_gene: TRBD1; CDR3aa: CASTTRARQGWGEQYF; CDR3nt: TGTGCCAGCACTACCCGAGCCAGACAGGGTTGGGGAGAGCAGTACTTC
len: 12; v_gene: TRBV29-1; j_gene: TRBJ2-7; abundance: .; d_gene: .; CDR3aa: CSVAGSGYEQYF; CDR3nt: TGCAGCGTTGCAGGTAGCGGCTACGAGCAGTACTTC
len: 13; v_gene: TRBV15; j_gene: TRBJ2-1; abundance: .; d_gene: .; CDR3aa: CATRGSGYNEQFF; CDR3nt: TGTGCCACCAGGGGTAGCGGCTACAATGAGCAGTTCTTC
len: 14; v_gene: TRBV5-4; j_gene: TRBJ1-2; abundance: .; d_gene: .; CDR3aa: CASSLTGTPYGYTF; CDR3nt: TGTGCCAGCAGCTTAACGGGGACACCGTACGGCTACACCTTC
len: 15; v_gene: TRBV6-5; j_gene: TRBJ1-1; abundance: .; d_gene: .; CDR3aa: CASSYAAGRATEAFF; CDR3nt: TGTGCCAGCAGTTACGCTGCAGGGAGGGCCACTGAAGCTTTCTTT
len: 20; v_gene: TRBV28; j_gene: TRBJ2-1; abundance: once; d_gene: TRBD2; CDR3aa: CASSSSRTSGGYSSYNEQFF; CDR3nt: TGTGCCAGCAGTTCATCCCGGACTAGCGGGGGCTATAGCTCCTACAATGAGCAGTTCTTC
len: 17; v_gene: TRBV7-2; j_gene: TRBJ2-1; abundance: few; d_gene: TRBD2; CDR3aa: CASSPSPGLAGDNEQFF; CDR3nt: TGTGCCAGCAGTCCTTCCCCGGGACTAGCGGGAGACAATGAGCAGTTCTTC
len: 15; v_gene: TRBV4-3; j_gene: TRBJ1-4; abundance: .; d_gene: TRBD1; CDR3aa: CASSQDKGAGEKLFF; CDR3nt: TGCGCCAGCAGCCAAGATAAGGGGGCGGGTGAAAAACTGTTTTTT
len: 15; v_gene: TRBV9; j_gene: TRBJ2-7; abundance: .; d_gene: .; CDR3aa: CASSPEGGGVYEQYF; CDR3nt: TGTGCCAGCAGCCCCGAGGGGGGGGGAGTATACGAGCAGTACTTC
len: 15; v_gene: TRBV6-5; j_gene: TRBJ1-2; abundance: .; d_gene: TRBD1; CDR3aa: CASRADRGTYYGYTF; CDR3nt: TGTGCCAGCAGGGCTGACAGGGGCACCTACTATGGCTACACCTTC
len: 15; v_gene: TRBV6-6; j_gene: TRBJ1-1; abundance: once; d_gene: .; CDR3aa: CASSYPRGMNTEAFF; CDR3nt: TGTGCCAGCAGTTACCCGAGGGGGATGAACACTGAAGCTTTCTTT
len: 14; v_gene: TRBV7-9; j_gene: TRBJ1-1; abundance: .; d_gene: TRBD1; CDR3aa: CASGLPDRRTEAFF; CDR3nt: TGTGCCAGCGGCTTACCGGACAGGCGCACTGAAGCTTTCTTT